The clone carrying this T cell receptor (beta chain) was counted a single time. CDR3 length: 12 amino acids. V shed 6 bases and J shed 5 bases, with 7 bases lying between them. Germline values: CDR1 MNHEY, CDR2 SVGEGT. These data originate in a study of blood T cell repertoires in COVID-19. Study overall: Sites in the United States, Italy and Spain provided acute and convalescent COVID-19 samples. Nucleic acid was either cDNA or gDNA, and it came from T cells, B-cell-depleted T cells, or PBMCs.

Per the study methods: How many nucleated cells were present was estimated from reference gene primer amplification. Some clones are missing from TCRdb's copy, which holds only in-frame ones; the method was immunoSEQ multiplex PCR. The V and J calls and clone size come from that table; D and trimming were worked out from the DNA. This sample carries hundreds of thousands of clones, approximately 90% of them seen once, and the ten largest clones take approximately 12%. This receptor was identified in a woman aged 18-29 years who had recovered from COVID-19. Sequencing was done on a sample of peripheral blood. The genes are TRBV6-2 or TRBV6-3 and TRBJ2-2, with D hard to call. CDR3 nucleotides: TGTGCCAGCAGCGTTCCAACCGGGGAGCTGTTTTTT. Its translation: CASSVPTGELFF.